This T cell receptor (beta chain) was obtained from a study of cytomegalovirus exposure and HLA in healthy donors. This CDR3 has 16 residues. The germline CDR1 and CDR2 sequences are SSHAT and FNYEAQ (reference sequence). Concerning this clone itself: Its antigen remains unidentified. One end of the junction does not line up with germline, which may come from a read error.

Findings of the study overall: Three CMV-associated chains were confirmed in vitro to be specific for CMV antigens.

The PCR made use of 60 Vbeta and 13 Jbeta primers. Profiled with immunoSEQ multiplex PCR; TCRdb holds only in-frame clones, not every one. The sample data list some 200,000 clones. This clonotype originated in a boy between 10 and 17 years old in good health and CMV-seronegative. What was sequenced was PBMCs. This chain uses TRBV7-7 with TRBJ2-5; 12 bases are shared with TRBD2. The CDR3 here is CASSPLAGGLRETQYF. The DNA for the CDR3 is TGTGCTAGCAGCCCACTAGCGGGGGGCCTCCGGGAGACCCAGTACTTC.